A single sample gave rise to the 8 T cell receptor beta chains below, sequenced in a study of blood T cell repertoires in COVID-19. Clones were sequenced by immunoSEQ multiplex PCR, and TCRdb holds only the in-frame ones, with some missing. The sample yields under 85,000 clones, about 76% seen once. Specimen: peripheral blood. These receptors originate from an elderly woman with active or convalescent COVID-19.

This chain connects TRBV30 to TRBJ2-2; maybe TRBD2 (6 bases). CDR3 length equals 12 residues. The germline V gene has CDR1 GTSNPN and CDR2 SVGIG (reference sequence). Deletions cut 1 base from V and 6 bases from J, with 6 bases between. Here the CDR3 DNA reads TGTGCCTGGAGTGCTAGCGCCGGGGAGCTGTTTTTT. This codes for CAWSASAGELFF.

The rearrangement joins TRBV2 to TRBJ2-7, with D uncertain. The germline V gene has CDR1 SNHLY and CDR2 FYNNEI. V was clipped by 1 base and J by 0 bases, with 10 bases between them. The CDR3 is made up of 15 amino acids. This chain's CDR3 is CASSEVGPSSYEQYF. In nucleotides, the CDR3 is TGTGCCAGCAGTGAAGTAGGTCCTAGCTCCTACGAGCAGTACTTC.

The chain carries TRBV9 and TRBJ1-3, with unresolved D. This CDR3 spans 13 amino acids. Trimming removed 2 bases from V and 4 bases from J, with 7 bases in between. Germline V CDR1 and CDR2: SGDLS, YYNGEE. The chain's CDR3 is CASSVRWGNTIYF. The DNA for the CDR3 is TGTGCCAGCAGCGTCCGGTGGGGAAACACCATATATTTT.

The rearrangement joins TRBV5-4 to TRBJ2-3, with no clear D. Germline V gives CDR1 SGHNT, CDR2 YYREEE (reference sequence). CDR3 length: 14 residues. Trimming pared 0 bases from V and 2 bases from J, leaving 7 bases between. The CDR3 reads CASSLEQFTDTQYF. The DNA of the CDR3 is TGTGCCAGCAGCTTGGAACAGTTCACAGATACGCAGTATTTT.

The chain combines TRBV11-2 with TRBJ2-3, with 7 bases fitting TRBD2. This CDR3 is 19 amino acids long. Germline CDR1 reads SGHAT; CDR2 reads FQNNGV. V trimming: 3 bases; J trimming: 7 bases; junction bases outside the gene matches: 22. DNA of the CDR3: TGTGCCAGCAGCTTCAAACTCCGCCGGGCTAGCGGAACCCTGAATACGCAGTATTTT. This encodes CASSFKLRRASGTLNTQYF.

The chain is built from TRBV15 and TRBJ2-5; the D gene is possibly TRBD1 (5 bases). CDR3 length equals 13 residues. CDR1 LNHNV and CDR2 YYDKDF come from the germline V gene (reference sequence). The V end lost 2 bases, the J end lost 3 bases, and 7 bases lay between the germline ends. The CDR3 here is CATSRRQKETQYF. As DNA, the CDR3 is TGTGCCACCAGCAGACGACAGAAAGAGACCCAGTACTTC.

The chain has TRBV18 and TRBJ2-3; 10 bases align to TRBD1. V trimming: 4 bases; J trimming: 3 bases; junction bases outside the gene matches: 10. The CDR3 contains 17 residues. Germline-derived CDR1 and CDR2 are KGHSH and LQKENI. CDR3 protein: CASSRLTGQGLTDTQYF. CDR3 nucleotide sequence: TGTGCCAGCTCACGCCTCACGGGACAGGGGTTAACAGATACGCAGTATTTT.

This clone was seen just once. The CDR3 DNA follows: TGTGCCAGTAGTGAAGGGGTCCTGATGATGAACACTGAAGCTTTCTTT. This codes for CASSEGVLMMNTEAFF. This rearrangement joins TRBV19 to TRBJ1-1; TRBD1 might be the D (5 bases). V lost 5 bases to trimming and J lost 0 bases, with 16 bases between them. This CDR3 contains 16 residues. Germline V gene lookup returns CDR1 LNHDA and CDR2 SQIVND (reference sequence).